This TCR beta chain originates from a study of blood T cell repertoires in COVID-19. Looking at the study overall: The United States, Italy and Spain were the sources of the acute and convalescent COVID-19 samples. From T cells, B-cell-depleted T cells, or PBMCs came the material, which was cDNA or gDNA.

Germline CDR1 MNHNS, CDR2 SASEGT. With 1 base removed from V and 4 bases from J, the gap between germline ends came to 13 bases. The CDR3 is 16 amino acids. In the original processing: Using reference gene primer amplification, nucleated cell counts were estimated. The assay was immunoSEQ multiplex PCR, and TCRdb's table has in-frame clones only and misses some. The V and J calls and clone size were taken over from that table, and D and trimming were inferred from the DNA. The repertoire holds about 190,000 clones, with under 80% as singletons. The clonotype was recovered from a man in his fifties who had recovered from COVID-19. What was sequenced was peripheral blood. The rearrangement joins TRBV6-1 to TRBJ2-2, with TRBD2 as a possible D gene (6 bases). CDR3 nucleotides: TGTGCCAGCAGTGAAGTTGGAGGGTTTATCACCGGGGAGCTGTTTTTT. It yields the protein CASSEVGGFITGELFF.